The 22 T cell receptor beta chains listed next were all sequenced from one sample in a study of blood T cell repertoires in COVID-19. The method was immunoSEQ multiplex PCR; TCRdb's version includes in-frame clones alone and lacks a portion of them. The table includes tens of thousands of clones, more than 70% detected once. Sequencing input: peripheral blood. Receptor source: a human donor in a cohort sampled during active COVID-19.

This clone was picked up a small number of times. V usage is TRBV29-1 and J usage is TRBJ2-3; TRBD1 might be the D (6 bases). Trimming pared 3 bases from V and 0 bases from J, leaving 13 bases between. The V gene's germline CDR1 is SQVTM and CDR2 ANQGSEA. The CDR3 length is 15 residues. As DNA, the CDR3 is TGCAGCGTTGAGAGAACAGGGTCTAGCACAGATACGCAGTATTTT. Amino acids: CSVERTGSSTDTQYF.

The rearrangement links TRBV6-5 to TRBJ2-1; D might be TRBD1 (5 bases). The CDR3 is 14 amino acids. Germline CDR1 is MNHEY and CDR2 is SVGAGI. V was trimmed by 6 bases and J by 7 bases, leaving 16 bases between them. The CDR3 loop is CASRVWGPWNEQFF. The CDR3 nucleotides read TGTGCCAGCAGAGTTTGGGGCCCATGGAATGAGCAGTTCTTC.

Turning to this clone: This sample includes further DNA sequences coding for the same CDR3. The genes are TRBV6-1 and TRBJ1-3; no definite D call. The length of the CDR3 is 14 residues. The V gene lost 3 bases and the J gene lost 1 base, with 7 bases spanning the gap. Germline loops: CDR1 MNHNS, CDR2 SASEGT. CDR3 DNA sequence: TGTGCCAGCAGTGACGGGGTTTCTGGAAACACCATATATTTT. The encoded protein is CASSDGVSGNTIYF.

The V call is TRBV29-1, the J call TRBJ2-1; 7 bases line up with TRBD1. The CDR3 spans 15 residues. The J segment lost 2 bases and the V segment lost 3 bases, leaving 7 bases of the junction unmatched. Germline CDR1 and CDR2: SQVTM and ANQGSEA. The CDR3 DNA reads as TGCAGCGTTGAGCCGACAGGGCATCCCTACAATGAGCAGTTCTTC. It codes for CSVEPTGHPYNEQFF.

The gene calls are TRBV7-2 and TRBJ2-7, with 11 bases lining up with TRBD2. The CDR3 is made up of 14 amino acids. The V gene end was trimmed by 5 bases and the J gene end by 2 bases; junction bases not matched to a gene: 2. The germline CDR1 and CDR2 sequences are SGHTA and FQGNSA. Here the CDR3 DNA reads TGTGCCAGCAGCGTTAGCGGGAGGGCCTACGAGCAGTACTTC. This encodes CASSVSGRAYEQYF.

V is TRBV6-5 and J is TRBJ2-2; 7 bases agree with TRBD1. The germline gives CDR1 MNHEY, CDR2 SVGAGI. Germline trimming cut 6 bases from V and 3 bases from J; bases unmatched to any gene: 1. This CDR3 has 13 amino acids. CDR3 nucleotide sequence: TGTGCCAGCAGGGGACAGTACACCGGGGAGCTGTTTTTT. As protein: CASRGQYTGELFF.

J is TRBJ2-3 and V is TRBV11-3; 11 bases line up with TRBD1. Germline V gene data show CDR1 as SGHNT and CDR2 as YENEEA. The ends lost 3 bases at V and 1 base at J; junction bases unmatched: 6. The CDR3 length is 17 residues. The CDR3 protein is CASSFGPGQGGTDTQYF. Here the CDR3 DNA reads TGTGCCAGCAGCTTTGGTCCGGGACAGGGGGGCACAGATACGCAGTATTTT.

This clone has just one count. The chain couples TRBV20-1 to TRBJ2-1, with D tentatively TRBD2 (6 bases). The germline gives CDR1 DFQATT, CDR2 SNEGSKA (reference sequence). This CDR3 is 11 amino acids long. The DNA of the CDR3 is TGCCGGGTGGGTACGGGGGATGAGCAGTTCTTC. Protein sequence: CRVGTGDEQFF.

This clone was seen just once. The chain links TRBV6-8 to TRBJ2-3; D perhaps matches TRBD2 (6 bases). CDR1 is MNHGY and CDR2 is SAAAGT in the germline V gene. Trimming removed 0 bases from V and 4 bases from J, with 8 bases in between. The CDR3 spans 14 residues. In nucleotides, the CDR3 is TGTGCCAGCAGTTACTCGACTAGTGCAGATACGCAGTATTTT. This encodes CASSYSTSADTQYF.

This rearrangement joins TRBV12-3 or TRBV12-4 to TRBJ2-3; no firm D call. The CDR3 covers 13 residues. V lost 10 bases and J lost 3, with 14 bases in between. This CDR3 reads CATRRASTDTQYF. The CDR3 coding sequence is TGTGCCACCCGGCGAGCTAGTACAGATACGCAGTATTTT.

The chain is built from TRBV10-3 and TRBJ2-7; 10 positions agree with TRBD1. CDR1 ENHRY and CDR2 SYGVKD come from the germline V gene. Trimming took 5 bases from V and 5 from J; bases not matched to a gene: 3. The CDR3 totals 13 residues. The chain's CDR3 is CAISPGQGNEQYF. The CDR3 DNA follows: TGTGCCATCAGTCCGGGACAGGGGAACGAGCAGTACTTC.

In this sample, this clone turned up a few times. V and J are TRBV5-1 and TRBJ2-2, with a weak D call TRBD1 (6 bases). This CDR3 comprises 16 residues. V lost 2 bases, J lost 10 bases, and 21 bases lay in between. The V gene's germline CDR1 is SGHRS and CDR2 YFSETQ. The CDR3 coding sequence is TGCGCCAGCAGCTTCAGGGGCTATCCGTCTGAGGAGGAGCTGTTTTTT. Translation gives CASSFRGYPSEEELFF.

This clone was counted many times. The rearrangement uses TRBV5-1 and TRBJ2-5, with 7 bases fitting TRBD2. J gave up 0 bases and V 4 bases, and 6 bases lay outside the gene matches. This CDR3 has 15 residues. The germline gives CDR1 SGHRS, CDR2 YFSETQ. Here the CDR3 DNA reads TGCGCCAGCAGCGGGGGAGGGCAGTACCAAGAGACCCAGTACTTC. Protein: CASSGGGQYQETQYF. Supplemented by reference TRBV5-1 and TRBJ2-5, the full variable domain reads KAGVTQTPRYLIKTRGQQVTLSCSPISGHRSVSWYQQTPGQGLQFLFEYFSETQRNKGNFPGRFSGRQFSNSRSEMNVSTLELGDSALYLCASSGGGQYQETQYFGPGTRLLVL.

The chain couples TRBV5-1 to TRBJ2-5; no definite D call. V was pared by 0 bases and J by 5 bases, with 11 bases between. Germline V gene sequence: CDR1 SGHRS, CDR2 YFSETQ. The CDR3 runs 14 residues. The CDR3 nucleotides are TGCGCCAGCAGCTTGGTCACGACTGGGGAGACCCAGTACTTC. The encoded protein is CASSLVTTGETQYF.

The genes are TRBV19 and TRBJ1-2; no firm D call. V gave up 5 bases and J gave up 3 bases, with 4 bases separating them. The CDR3 consists of 11 residues. CDR1 and CDR2 (germline): LNHDA, SQIVND (reference sequence). Here the CDR3 DNA reads TGTGCCAGTAGTCTCCACTATGGCTACACCTTC. Translating it yields CASSLHYGYTF. Combining the CDR3 with reference TRBV19 and TRBJ1-2 gives the whole variable domain DGGITQSPKYLFRKEGQNVTLSCEQNLNHDAMYWYRQDPGQGLRLIYYSQIVNDFQKGDIAEGYSVSREKKESFPLTVTSAQKNPTAFYLCASSLHYGYTFGSGTRLTVV.

This clone was seen a few times. The CDR3 DNA reads as TGTGCCAGCAGTCCCCCCCCGGGCTACACCTTC. Residues: CASSPPPGYTF. The chain uses TRBV28 and TRBJ1-2; D is unresolved. Trimming pared 5 bases from V and 8 bases from J, leaving 9 bases between. CDR1 is MDHEN and CDR2 is SYDVKM in the germline V gene. The CDR3 sequence is 11 residues long.

The chain employs TRBV18 and TRBJ2-4, with a tentative D call TRBD1 (5 bases). CDR3 length equals 15 residues. V dropped 6 bases and J dropped 0 bases, with 12 bases sitting between them. Per germline, CDR1 KGHSH and CDR2 LQKENI. Written as DNA, the CDR3 is TGTGCCAGCTCCCCGAGACAGACAGCCAAAAACATTCAGTACTTC. Translating gives CASSPRQTAKNIQYF.

The chain recombines TRBV19 with TRBJ2-7; 8 bases are shared with TRBD2. The CDR3 loop spans 14 amino acids. V trimming: 5 bases; J trimming: 3 bases; junction bases outside the gene matches: 6. CDR1 and CDR2 from the germline V gene are LNHDA and SQIVND (reference sequence). This chain's CDR3 is CASSFAGGGYEQYF. CDR3 DNA: TGTGCCAGTAGTTTTGCGGGGGGAGGCTACGAGCAGTACTTC.

The chain couples TRBV4-2 to TRBJ1-1; weak D call: TRBD1 (5 bases). Trimming removed 4 bases from V and 6 bases from J, with 15 bases in between. CDR3 length: 14 amino acids. Germline values: CDR1 LGHNA, CDR2 YNFKEQ. The CDR3 bases are TGTGCCAGCAGCCCACCAGGGAGGTCGGCTGAAGCTTTCTTT. Translating gives CASSPPGRSAEAFF.

Only one count was recorded for this clone. J is TRBJ2-7 and V is TRBV9, with D perhaps TRBD1 (6 bases). Trimming removed 0 bases from V and 4 bases from J, with 14 bases in between. CDR3 length: 15 residues. CDR1 and CDR2 (germline): SGDLS, YYNGEE. The CDR3 loop is CASSVDVGAGYEQYF. The CDR3 bases are TGTGCCAGCAGCGTAGACGTGGGGGCAGGATACGAGCAGTACTTC.

The rearrangement links TRBV6-9 to TRBJ2-6, with 8 bases identical to TRBD1. V lost 6 bases, J lost 0 bases, and 13 bases stayed unmatched. The CDR3 sequence is 19 residues long. Germline assignment: CDR1 MNHGY and CDR2 SVAAGI. CDR3 region: CASRRQYRGKISGANVLTF. DNA of the CDR3: TGTGCCAGCAGGAGACAATACAGGGGGAAGATCTCTGGGGCCAACGTCCTGACTTTC.

Worth noting for this clone: A junction end diverges from the germline sequence, so it may reflect a read error. This chain connects TRBV10-3 to TRBJ1-2, with TRBD1 matching over 8 bases. The CDR3 is 12 amino acids. Germline V gene sequence: CDR1 ENHRY, CDR2 SYGVKD. DNA for the CDR3: TGTGCCATCAGTGGCGGGCAGGGGGCGCTCGGATTC. This encodes CAISGGQGALGF.